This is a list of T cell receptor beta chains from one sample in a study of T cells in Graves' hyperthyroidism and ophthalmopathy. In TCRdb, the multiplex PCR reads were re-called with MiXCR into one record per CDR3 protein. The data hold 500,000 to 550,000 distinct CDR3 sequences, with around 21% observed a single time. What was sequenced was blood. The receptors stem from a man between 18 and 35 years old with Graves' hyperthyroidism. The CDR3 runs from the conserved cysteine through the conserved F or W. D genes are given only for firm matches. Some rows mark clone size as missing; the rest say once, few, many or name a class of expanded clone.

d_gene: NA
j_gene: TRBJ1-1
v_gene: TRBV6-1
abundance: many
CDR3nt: TGTGCCAGCAGTGAACGGCTCGGGGTCTTGGACACTGAAGCTTTCTTT
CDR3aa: CASSERLGVLDTEAFF

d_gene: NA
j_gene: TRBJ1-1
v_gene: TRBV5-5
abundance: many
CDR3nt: TGTGCCAGCAGCTTGGAACTGACGACTGAAGCTTTCTTT
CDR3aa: CASSLELTTEAFF

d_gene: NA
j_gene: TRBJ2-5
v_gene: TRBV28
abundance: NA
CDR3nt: TGTGCCAGCAGTCCGGGGACGGATAGACTTCCGGAGACCCAGTACTTC
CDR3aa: CASSPGTDRLPETQYF

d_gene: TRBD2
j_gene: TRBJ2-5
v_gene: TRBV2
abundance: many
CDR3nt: TGTGCCAGCAGTTCGCAGTTGGGGACTAAAGAGACCCAGTACTTC
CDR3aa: CASSSQLGTKETQYF

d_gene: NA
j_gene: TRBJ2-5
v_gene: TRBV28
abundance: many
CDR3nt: TGTGCCAGCAGTTTAGTCGCAGAAATACAAGAGACCCAGTACTTC
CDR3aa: CASSLVAEIQETQYF

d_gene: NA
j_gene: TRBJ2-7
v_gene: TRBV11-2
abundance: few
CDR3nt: TGTGCCAGCAGCTTCGGCGGTCTCTCCTACGAGCAGTACTTC
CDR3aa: CASSFGGLSYEQYF

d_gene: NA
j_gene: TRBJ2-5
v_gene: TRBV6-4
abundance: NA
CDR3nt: TGTGCCAGCAGTGACCCTAGCGCTTGGGAGACCCAGTACTTC
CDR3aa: CASSDPSAWETQYF

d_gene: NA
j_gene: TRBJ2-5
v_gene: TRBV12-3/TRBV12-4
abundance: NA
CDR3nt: TGTGCCAGCAGTTTATCTGGGATCGAGACCCAGTACTTC
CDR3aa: CASSLSGIETQYF

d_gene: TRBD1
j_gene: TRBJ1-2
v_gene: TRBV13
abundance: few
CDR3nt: TGTGCCAGCAGCTTACGGGTCAGGGGGCATAGTGGCTACACCTTC
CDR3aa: CASSLRVRGHSGYTF

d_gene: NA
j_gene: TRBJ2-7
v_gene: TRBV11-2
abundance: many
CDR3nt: TGTGCCAGCAGCGGGAGGGGGCAGGGAGGCTCCTACGAGCAGTACTTC
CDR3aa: CASSGRGQGGSYEQYF

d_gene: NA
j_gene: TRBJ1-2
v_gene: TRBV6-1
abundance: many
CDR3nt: TGTGCCAGCAGTGGGACATCGATTTCTAACTATGGCTACACCTTC
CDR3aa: CASSGTSISNYGYTF

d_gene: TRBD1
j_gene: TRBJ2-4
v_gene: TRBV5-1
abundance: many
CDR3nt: TGCGCCAGCAGCTTGGGCGGGGACAGGCAAGCCAAAAACATTAAGTACTTC
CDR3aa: CASSLGGDRQAKNIKYF

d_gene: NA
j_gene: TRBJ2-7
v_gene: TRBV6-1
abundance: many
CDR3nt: TGTGCCAGCAGTGTGGACAGACCGATGGGTCCGTACGAGCAGTACTTC
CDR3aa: CASSVDRPMGPYEQYF

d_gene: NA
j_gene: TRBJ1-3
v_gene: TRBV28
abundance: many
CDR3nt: TGTGCCAGCAGTTTGCCTCACCAGGGAAACACCATATATTTT
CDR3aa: CASSLPHQGNTIYF

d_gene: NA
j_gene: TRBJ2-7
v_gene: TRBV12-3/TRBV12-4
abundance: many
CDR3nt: TGTGCCAGCAGTGGGACGAGGTACGAGCAGTACTTC
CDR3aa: CASSGTRYEQYF

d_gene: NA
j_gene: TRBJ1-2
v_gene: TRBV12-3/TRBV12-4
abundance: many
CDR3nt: TGTGCCAGCAGTTTGAATATCCAGGACAACTTATATGGCTACACCTTC
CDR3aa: CASSLNIQDNLYGYTF

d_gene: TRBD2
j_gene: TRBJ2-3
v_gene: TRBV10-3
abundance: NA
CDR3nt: TGTGCCATCAGTGAGGGACTAGCGGCTAGCACAGATACGCAGTATTTT
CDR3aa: CAISEGLAASTDTQYF

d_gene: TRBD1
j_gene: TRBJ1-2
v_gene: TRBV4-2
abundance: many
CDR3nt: TGTGCCAGCAGCCAAGCCGGGACAGTCTATGGCTACACCTTC
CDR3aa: CASSQAGTVYGYTF

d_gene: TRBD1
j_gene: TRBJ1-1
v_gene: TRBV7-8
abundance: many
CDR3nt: TGTGCCAGCAGCTTATATGCACAGGGGACAGGAACTGAAGCTTTCTTT
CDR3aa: CASSLYAQGTGTEAFF

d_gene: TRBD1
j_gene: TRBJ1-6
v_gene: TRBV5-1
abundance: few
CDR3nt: TGCGCCAGCAGGATCCAGGACAGGGAGGATTCACCCCTCCACTTT
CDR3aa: CASRIQDREDSPLHF

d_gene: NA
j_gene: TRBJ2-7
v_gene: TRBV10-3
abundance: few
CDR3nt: TGTGCCATCAGTGAGCCCATGGCTTACGAGCAGTACTTC
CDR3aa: CAISEPMAYEQYF

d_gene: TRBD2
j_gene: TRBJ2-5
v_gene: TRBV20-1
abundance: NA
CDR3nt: TGCAGTGCTAGAGTTGATAGGGGGACTAGCGGGTTTGAGACCCAGTACTTC
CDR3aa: CSARVDRGTSGFETQYF

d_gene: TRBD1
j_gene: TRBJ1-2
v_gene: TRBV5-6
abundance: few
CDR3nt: TGTGCCAGCAGCTCCGGGACAGCGGACAGCTACACCTTC
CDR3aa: CASSSGTADSYTF

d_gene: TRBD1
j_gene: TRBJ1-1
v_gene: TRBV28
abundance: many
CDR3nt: TGTGCCAGCAGTTTCCCGGGACAGGGCGAAACTGAAGCTTTCTTT
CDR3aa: CASSFPGQGETEAFF

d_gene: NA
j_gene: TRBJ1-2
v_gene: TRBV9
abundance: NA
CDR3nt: TGTGCCAGCAGCGTAGGGGGACTTGGCTACACCTTC
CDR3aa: CASSVGGLGYTF

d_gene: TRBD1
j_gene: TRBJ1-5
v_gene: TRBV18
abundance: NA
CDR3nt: TGTGCCAGCTCACCATCGAGACAGGGGAGCAATCAGCCCCAGCATTTT
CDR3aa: CASSPSRQGSNQPQHF

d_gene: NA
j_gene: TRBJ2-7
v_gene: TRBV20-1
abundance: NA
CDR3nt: TGCAGTGCTAGACTAGCGATCGGCTACGAGCAGTACTTC
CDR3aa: CSARLAIGYEQYF

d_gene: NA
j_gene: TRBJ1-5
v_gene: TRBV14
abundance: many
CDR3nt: TGTGCCAGCAGCAATCTACAGGGTAATCAGCCCCAGCATTTT
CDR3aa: CASSNLQGNQPQHF

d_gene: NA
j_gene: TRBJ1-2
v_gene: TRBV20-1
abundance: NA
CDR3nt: TGCAGTGCTAGAATCCCCTCCCCCACAGCCGTGGGGGGCTACACCTTC
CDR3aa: CSARIPSPTAVGGYTF

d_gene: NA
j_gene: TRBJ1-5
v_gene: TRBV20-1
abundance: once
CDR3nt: TGCAGTGCCGACGGACGGGTAAGCAATCAGCCCCAGCATTTT
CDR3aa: CSADGRVSNQPQHF

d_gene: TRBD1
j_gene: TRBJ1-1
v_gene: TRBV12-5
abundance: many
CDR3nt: TGTGCTAGTGGTTTCCAGGGGGGCACTGAAGCTTTCTTT
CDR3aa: CASGFQGGTEAFF

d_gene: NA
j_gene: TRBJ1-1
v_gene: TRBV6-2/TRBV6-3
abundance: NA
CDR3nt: TGTGCCAGCAGTTACTCGGCGAAGTCTGAAGCTTTCTTT
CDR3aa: CASSYSAKSEAFF

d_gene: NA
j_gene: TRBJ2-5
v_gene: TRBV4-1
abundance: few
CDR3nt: TGCGCCAGCAGCCAAGGGCCCGGGGGTAGTAGCCAAGAGACCCAGTACTTC
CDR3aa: CASSQGPGGSSQETQYF

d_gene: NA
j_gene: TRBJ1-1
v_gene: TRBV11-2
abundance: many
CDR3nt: TGTGCCAGCAGCTTACGAAACGCGGACCCTACTGAAGCTTTCTTT
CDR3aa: CASSLRNADPTEAFF

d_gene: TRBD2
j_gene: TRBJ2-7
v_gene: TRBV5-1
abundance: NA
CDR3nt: TGCGCCAGCAGCTTTCCCGGGACTAGCGGGACCCCCTCCTACGAGCAGTACTTC
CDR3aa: CASSFPGTSGTPSYEQYF

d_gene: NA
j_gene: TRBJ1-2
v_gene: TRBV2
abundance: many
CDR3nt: TGTGCCAGCAGTGAAGCGCTTCGGAAGTTAGGAGGCTACACCTTC
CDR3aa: CASSEALRKLGGYTF